This is a list of T cell receptor beta chains from one sample in a study of blood T cell repertoires in COVID-19. TCRdb's copy holds only in-frame clones and misses some; the assay was immunoSEQ multiplex PCR. The sample has roughly 42,000 clones, roughly nine tenths seen once. Sequencing was performed on peripheral blood. These receptors originate from a man aged 45-60 years with COVID-19, enrolled during active disease. Each CDR3 is given with its conserved first and last residue.

v_call: TRBV5-1
cdr3_aa: CASSLEAGNTEAFF

v_call: TRBV28
cdr3_aa: CASSLPGQVRGYTF

v_call: TRBV9
cdr3_aa: CASSQRVAGGSTDTQYF

v_call: TRBV30
cdr3_aa: CAWVPLEGGTEAFF

v_call: TRBV14
cdr3_aa: CASSHRAGTGEQFF

v_call: TRBV2
cdr3_aa: CASRYTDTGELFF

v_call: TRBV6-4
cdr3_aa: CASRGQGRTEAFF

v_call: TRBV6-5
cdr3_aa: CASSYRRTGNQPQHF

v_call: TRBV4-1
cdr3_aa: CASSQDMAGFGEKLFF

v_call: TRBV19
cdr3_aa: CASSTSETQYF

v_call: TRBV7-9
cdr3_aa: CASSLEAGHEQYF

v_call: TRBV11-3
cdr3_aa: CASSRDRSTDTQYF

v_call: TRBV2
cdr3_aa: CASSGTASNQPQHF

v_call: TRBV5-4
cdr3_aa: CASSSADSFREAFF

v_call: TRBV10-3
cdr3_aa: CAISESVLPARQPQHF

v_call: TRBV5-8
cdr3_aa: CASSFPRGSTTEAFF

v_call: TRBV7-3
cdr3_aa: CASSSTVNHPEAFF

v_call: TRBV5-1
cdr3_aa: CASSLGTSGPYNEQFF

v_call: TRBV7-9
cdr3_aa: CASSRTGEPNYGYTF

v_call: TRBV7-9
cdr3_aa: CASSSSGIETQYF

v_call: TRBV5-1
cdr3_aa: CASSSRQGGNSPLHF

v_call: TRBV5-1
cdr3_aa: CASSLDQGVVRHF

v_call: TRBV9
cdr3_aa: CASSEGLTRYEQYF

v_call: TRBV2
cdr3_aa: CASSLLALSYNEQFF

v_call: TRBV30
cdr3_aa: CAWSRDRGYEQYF

v_call: TRBV11-2
cdr3_aa: CASSLVRDRWRGEQFF

v_call: TRBV3-1/TRBV3-2
cdr3_aa: CASSPEWGLAGTYQETQYF

v_call: TRBV28
cdr3_aa: CASSRGGYGELFF

v_call: TRBV6-2/TRBV6-3
cdr3_aa: CASSTSGRAHEQFF

v_call: TRBV5-4
cdr3_aa: CASSWTQGAYEQYF

v_call: TRBV20-1
cdr3_aa: CSAPRGDTQYF

v_call: TRBV18
cdr3_aa: CASSEGYPYGYTF